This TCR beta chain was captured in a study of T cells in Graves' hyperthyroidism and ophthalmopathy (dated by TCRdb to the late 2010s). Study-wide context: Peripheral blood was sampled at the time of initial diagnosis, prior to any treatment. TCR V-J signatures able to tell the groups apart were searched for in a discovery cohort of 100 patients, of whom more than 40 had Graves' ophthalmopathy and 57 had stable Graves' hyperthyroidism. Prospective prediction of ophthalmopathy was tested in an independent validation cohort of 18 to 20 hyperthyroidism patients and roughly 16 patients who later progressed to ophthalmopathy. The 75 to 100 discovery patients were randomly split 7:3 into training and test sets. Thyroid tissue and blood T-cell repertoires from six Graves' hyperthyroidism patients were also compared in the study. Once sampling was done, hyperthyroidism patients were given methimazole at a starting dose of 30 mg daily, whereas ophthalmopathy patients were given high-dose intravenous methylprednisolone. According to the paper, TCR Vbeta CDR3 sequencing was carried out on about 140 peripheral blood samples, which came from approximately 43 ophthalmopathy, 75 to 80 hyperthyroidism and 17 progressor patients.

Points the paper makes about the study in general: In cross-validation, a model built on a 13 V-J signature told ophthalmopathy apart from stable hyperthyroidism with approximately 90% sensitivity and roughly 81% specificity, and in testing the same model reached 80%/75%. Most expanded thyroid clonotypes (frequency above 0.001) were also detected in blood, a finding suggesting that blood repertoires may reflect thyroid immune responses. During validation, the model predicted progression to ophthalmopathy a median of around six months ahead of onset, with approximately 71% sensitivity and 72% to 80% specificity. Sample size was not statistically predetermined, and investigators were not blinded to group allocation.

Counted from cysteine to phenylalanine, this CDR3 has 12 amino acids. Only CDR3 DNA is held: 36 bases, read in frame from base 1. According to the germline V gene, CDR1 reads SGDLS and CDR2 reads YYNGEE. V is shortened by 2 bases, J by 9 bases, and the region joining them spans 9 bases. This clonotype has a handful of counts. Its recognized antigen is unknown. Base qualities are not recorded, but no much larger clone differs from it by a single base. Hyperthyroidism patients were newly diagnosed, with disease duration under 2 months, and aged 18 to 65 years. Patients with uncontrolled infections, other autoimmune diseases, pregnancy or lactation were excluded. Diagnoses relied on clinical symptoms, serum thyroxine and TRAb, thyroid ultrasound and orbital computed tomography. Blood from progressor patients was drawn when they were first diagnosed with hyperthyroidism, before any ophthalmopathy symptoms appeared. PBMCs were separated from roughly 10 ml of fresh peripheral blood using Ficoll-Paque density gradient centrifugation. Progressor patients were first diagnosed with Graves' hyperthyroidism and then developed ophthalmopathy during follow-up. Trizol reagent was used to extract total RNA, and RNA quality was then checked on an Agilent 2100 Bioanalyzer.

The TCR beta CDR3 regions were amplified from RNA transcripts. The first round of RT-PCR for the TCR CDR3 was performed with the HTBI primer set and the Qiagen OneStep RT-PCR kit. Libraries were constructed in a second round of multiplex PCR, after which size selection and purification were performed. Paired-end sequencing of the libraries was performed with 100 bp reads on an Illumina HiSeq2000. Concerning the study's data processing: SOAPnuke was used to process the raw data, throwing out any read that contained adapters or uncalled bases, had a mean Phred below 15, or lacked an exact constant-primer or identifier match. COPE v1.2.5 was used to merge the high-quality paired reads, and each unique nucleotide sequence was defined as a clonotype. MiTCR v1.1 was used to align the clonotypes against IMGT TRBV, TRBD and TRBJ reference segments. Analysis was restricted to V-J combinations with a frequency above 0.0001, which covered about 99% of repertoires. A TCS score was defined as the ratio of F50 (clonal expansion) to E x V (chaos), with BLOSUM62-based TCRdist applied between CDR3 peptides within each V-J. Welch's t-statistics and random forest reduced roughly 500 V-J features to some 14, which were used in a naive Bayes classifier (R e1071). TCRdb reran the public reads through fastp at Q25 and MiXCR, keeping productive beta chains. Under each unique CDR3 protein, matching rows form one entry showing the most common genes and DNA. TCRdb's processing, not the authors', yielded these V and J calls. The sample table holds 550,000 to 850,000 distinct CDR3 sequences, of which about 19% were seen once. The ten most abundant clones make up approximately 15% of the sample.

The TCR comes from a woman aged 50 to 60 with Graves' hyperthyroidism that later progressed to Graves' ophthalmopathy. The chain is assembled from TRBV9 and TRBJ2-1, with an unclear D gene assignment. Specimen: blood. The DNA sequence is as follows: TGTGCCAGCAGCGTGGGTCAAGCTGAGCAGTTCTTC. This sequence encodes CASSVGQAEQFF.